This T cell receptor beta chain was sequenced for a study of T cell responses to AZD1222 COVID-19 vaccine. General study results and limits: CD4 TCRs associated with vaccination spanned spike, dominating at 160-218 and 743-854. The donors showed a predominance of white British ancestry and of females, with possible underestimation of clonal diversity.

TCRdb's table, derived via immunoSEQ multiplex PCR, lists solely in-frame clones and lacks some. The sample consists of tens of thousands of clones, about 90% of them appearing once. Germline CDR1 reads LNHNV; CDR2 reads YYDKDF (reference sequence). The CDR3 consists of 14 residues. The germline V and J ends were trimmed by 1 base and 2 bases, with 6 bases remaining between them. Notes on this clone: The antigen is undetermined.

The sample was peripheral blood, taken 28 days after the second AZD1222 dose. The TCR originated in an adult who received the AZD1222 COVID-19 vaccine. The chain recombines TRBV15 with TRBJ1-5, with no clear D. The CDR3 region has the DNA TGTGCCACCAGCAGAGTGGTGGGCAATCAGCCCCAGCATTTT. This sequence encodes CATSRVVGNQPQHF.